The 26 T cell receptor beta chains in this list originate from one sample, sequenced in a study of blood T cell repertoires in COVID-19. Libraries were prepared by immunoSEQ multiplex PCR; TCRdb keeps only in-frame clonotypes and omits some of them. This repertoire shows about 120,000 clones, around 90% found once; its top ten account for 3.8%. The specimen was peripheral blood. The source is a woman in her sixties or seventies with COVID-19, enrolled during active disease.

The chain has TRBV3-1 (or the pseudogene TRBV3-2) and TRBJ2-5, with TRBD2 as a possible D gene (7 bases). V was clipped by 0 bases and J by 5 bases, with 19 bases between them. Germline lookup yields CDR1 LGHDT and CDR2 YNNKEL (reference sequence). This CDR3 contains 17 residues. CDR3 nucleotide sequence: TGTGCCAGCAGCCAAGATTTGGGGGGGGCGAGGTTGGAGACCCAGTACTTC. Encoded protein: CASSQDLGGARLETQYF.

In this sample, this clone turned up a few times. The CDR3 sequence is CASRGRGEKLFF. For the CDR3, the DNA is TGTGCCAGCAGAGGCAGAGGTGAAAAACTGTTTTTT. The chain recombines TRBV7-9 with TRBJ1-4; D is unclear. There are 12 residues in the CDR3. CDR1 is SEHNR, CDR2 FQNEAQ, per germline (reference sequence). The V and J ends lost 6 bases and 7 bases respectively, with 9 bases between them.

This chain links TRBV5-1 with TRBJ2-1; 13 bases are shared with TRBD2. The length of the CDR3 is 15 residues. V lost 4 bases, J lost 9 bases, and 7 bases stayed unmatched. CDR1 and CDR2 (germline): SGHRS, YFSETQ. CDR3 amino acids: CASSPTSGGAGEQFF. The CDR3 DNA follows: TGCGCCAGCAGCCCCACTAGCGGGGGGGCGGGTGAGCAGTTCTTC.

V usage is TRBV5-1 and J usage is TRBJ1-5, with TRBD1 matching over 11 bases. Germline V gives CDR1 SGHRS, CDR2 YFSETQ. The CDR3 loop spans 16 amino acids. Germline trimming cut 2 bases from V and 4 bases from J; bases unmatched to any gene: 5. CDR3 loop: CASSLGTGGKNQPQHF. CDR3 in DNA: TGCGCCAGCAGCTTAGGGACAGGGGGTAAAAATCAGCCCCAGCATTTT.

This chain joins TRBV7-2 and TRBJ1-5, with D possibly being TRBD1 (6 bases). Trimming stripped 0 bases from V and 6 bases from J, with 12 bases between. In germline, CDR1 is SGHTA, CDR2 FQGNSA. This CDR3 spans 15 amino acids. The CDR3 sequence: CASSLAGRGTQPQHF. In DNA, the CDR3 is TGTGCCAGCAGCTTAGCGGGTAGGGGGACTCAGCCCCAGCATTTT.

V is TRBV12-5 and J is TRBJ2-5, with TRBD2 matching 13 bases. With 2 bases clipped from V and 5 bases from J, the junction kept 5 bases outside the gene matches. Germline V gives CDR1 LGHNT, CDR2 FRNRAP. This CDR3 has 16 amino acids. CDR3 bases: TGTGCTAGTGGTTTGCTACTAGCGGGGGGGCATGAGACCCAGTACTTC. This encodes CASGLLLAGGHETQYF.

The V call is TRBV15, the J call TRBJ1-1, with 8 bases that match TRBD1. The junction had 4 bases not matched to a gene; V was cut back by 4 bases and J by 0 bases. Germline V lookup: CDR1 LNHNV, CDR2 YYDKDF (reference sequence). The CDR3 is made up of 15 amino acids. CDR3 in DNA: TGTGCCACCAGCATAATGACAGGGGTGAACACTGAAGCTTTCTTT. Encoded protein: CATSIMTGVNTEAFF.

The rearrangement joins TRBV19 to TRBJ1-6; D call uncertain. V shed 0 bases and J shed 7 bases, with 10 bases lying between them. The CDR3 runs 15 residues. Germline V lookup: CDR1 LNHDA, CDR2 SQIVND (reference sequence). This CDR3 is CASSIDRPQNSPLHF. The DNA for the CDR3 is TGTGCCAGTAGTATAGATCGACCACAGAATTCACCCCTCCACTTT.

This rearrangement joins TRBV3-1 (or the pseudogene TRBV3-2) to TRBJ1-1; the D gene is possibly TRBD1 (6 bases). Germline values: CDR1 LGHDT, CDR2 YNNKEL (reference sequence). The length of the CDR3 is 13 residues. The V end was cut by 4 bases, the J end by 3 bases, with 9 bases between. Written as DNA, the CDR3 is TGTGCCAGCAGCCCCGGGACATACACTGAAGCTTTCTTT. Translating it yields CASSPGTYTEAFF.

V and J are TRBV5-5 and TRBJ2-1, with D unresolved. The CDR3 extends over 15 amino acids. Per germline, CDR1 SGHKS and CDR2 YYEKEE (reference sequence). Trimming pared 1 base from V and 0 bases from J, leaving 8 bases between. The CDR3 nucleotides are TGTGCCAGCAGCTTGATGAGGAGCTCCTACAATGAGCAGTTCTTC. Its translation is CASSLMRSSYNEQFF.

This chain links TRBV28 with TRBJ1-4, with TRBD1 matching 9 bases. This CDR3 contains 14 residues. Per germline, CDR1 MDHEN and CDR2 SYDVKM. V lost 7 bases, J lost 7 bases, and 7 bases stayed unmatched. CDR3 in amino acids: CASIRTGDVEKLFF. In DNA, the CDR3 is TGTGCCAGCATTAGGACAGGGGACGTTGAAAAACTGTTTTTT.

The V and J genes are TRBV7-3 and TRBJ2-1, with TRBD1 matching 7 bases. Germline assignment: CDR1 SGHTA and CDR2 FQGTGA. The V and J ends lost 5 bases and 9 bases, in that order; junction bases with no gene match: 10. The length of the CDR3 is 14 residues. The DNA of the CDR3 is TGTGCCAGCAGCCCCCAGGGGGATGGAGGTGAGCAGTTCTTC. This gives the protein CASSPQGDGGEQFF.

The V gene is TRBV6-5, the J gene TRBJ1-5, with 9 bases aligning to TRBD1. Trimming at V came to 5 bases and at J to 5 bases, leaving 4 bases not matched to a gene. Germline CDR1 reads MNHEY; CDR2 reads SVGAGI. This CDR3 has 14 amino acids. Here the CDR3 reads CASSRDRVHQPQHF. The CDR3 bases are TGTGCCAGCAGTAGGGACAGGGTCCATCAGCCCCAGCATTTT.

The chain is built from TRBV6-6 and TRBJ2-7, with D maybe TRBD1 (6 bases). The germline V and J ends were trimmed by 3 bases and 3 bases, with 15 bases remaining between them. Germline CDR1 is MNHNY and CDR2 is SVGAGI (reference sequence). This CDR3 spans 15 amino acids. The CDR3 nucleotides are TGTGCCAGCAGTTATACGGCAGGGGAGAACTACGAGCAGTACTTC. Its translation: CASSYTAGENYEQYF.

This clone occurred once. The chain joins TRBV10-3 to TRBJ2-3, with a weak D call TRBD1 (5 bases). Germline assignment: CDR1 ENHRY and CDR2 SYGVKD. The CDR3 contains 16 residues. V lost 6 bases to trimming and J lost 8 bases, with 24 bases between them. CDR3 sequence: CAIRARGPETDPTQYF. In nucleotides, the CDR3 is TGTGCCATCAGGGCAAGGGGCCCCGAAACGGACCCTACGCAGTATTTT.

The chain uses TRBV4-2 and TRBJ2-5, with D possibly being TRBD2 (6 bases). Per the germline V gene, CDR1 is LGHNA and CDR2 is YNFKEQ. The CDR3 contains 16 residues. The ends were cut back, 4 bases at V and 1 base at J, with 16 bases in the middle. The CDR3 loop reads CASSRSSGRGQETQYF. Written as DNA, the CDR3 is TGTGCCAGCAGCCGCTCAAGCGGGCGCGGCCAAGAGACCCAGTACTTC.

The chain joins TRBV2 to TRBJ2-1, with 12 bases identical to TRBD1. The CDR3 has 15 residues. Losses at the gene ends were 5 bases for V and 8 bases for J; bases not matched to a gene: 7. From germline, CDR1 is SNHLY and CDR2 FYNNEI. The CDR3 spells CASSLGTGGMYEQFF. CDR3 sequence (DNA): TGTGCCAGCAGTCTAGGGACAGGGGGCATGTATGAGCAGTTCTTC.

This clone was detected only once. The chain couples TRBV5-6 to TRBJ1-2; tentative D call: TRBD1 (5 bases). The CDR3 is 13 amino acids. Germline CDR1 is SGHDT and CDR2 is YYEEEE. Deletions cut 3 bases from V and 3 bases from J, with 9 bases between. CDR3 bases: TGTGCCAGCAGCTACCCAGGGTACTATGGCTACACCTTC. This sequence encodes CASSYPGYYGYTF.

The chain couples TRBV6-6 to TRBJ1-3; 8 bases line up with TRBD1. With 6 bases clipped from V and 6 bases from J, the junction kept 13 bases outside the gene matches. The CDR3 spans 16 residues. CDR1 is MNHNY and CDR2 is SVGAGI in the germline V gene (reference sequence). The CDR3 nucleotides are TGTGCCAGCAGCCCCCGAAACGGACAGGGAATAAACACCATATATTTT. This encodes CASSPRNGQGINTIYF.

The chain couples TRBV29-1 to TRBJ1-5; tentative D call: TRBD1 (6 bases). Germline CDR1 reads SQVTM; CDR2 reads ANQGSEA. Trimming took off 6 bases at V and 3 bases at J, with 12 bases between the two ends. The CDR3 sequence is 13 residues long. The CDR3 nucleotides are TGCAGCGTGACTACAGGGATCAATCAGCCCCAGCATTTT. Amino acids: CSVTTGINQPQHF.

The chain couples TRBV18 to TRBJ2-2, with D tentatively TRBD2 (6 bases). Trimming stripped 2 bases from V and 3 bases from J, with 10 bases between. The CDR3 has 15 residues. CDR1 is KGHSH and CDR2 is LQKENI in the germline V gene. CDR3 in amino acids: CASSPRASDTGELFF. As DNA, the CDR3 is TGTGCCAGCTCACCAAGAGCTAGCGACACCGGGGAGCTGTTTTTT.

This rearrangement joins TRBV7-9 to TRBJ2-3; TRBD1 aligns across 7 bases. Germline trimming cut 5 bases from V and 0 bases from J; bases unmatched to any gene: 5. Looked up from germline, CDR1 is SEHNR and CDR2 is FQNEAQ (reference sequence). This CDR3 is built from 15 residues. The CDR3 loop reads CASSLQGTSTDTQYF. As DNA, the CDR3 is TGTGCCAGCAGCCTACAGGGGACAAGCACAGATACGCAGTATTTT.

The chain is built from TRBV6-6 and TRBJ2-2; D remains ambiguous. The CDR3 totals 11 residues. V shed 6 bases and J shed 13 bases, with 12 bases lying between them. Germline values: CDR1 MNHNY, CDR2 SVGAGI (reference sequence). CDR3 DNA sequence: TGTGCCAGCAGCCAGGCTGGTGTGCTGTTTTTT. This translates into CASSQAGVLFF.

The CDR3 nucleotides are TGTGCCAGCAGCCTGAGCGGGGGCCCTTCCTACGAGCAGTACTTC. Translating gives CASSLSGGPSYEQYF. The chain joins TRBV3-1 (or the pseudogene TRBV3-2) to TRBJ2-7; 8 bases line up with TRBD2. Germline V gives CDR1 LGHDT, CDR2 YNNKEL (reference sequence). The V segment lost 4 bases and the J segment 1 base; nucleotides outside the gene matches: 6. The CDR3 totals 15 residues.

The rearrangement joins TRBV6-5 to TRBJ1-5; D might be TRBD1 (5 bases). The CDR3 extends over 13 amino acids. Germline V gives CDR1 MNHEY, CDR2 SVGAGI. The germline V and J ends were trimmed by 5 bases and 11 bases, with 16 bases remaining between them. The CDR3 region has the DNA TGTGCCAGCAGTCGAAGCCGGACACAGTCCCAGCATTTT. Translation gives CASSRSRTQSQHF.

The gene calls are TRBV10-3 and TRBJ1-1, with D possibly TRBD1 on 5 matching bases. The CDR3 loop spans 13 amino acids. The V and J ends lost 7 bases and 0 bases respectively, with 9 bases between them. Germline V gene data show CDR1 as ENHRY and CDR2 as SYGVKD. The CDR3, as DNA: TGTGCCATCATGTTACAGGTGAACACTGAAGCTTTCTTT. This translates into CAIMLQVNTEAFF.